This T cell receptor beta chain was sequenced during a study of Ad26.COV2.S vaccination and SARS-CoV-2 variants. Broader study findings: Across vaccine and placebo recipients, the breadth of non-spike TCRs was similar. Ad26.COV2.S recipients had broader spike-specific TCRs (P = 0.0014). In vaccinated individuals, spike-specific CD8+ and CD4+ T cell responses reportedly displayed substantial breadth. Researchers cautioned that TCR breadth and depth analyses may have underestimated total T cell responses.

Of note for this clone: The antigen is undetermined.

V was pared by 5 bases and J by 4 bases, with 12 bases of the junction left unmatched. Germline V gene sequence: CDR1 SGHAT, CDR2 FQNNGV. The CDR3 is 16 residues long. Measured with immunoSEQ multiplex PCR; TCRdb has only the in-frame clones, and not every one. The sample shows 300,000 to 400,000 clones, around 92% of them seen only once. The chain uses TRBV11-2 and TRBJ1-2; TRBD1 aligns across 8 bases. This clonotype was sampled from a human donor who had recovered from COVID-19. The sample here was peripheral blood, taken after recovery from COVID-19. CDR3 coding DNA: TGTGCCAGCAGCCCCACCCAGGGGGCGGTGGGCTATGGCTACACCTTC. Encoded protein: CASSPTQGAVGYGYTF.